The clone carrying this TCR beta chain was detected many times. Its specificity is unknown. The data belong to a study of T cells after yellow fever vaccination. General study results and limits: Booster samples showed a return of most primary-vaccination clones (almost 97% CD4, 85% to 90% CD8).

CDR1 is MNHEY and CDR2 is SVGAGI in the germline V gene. Trimming removed 0 bases from V and 2 bases from J, with 11 bases in between. The CDR3 covers 16 residues. TCRdb ran MiXCR on the 5' RACE reads and lists one entry per CDR3 protein. The sample yields about 200,000 distinct CDR3 sequences, 3% to 3.5% seen once. The clonotype was recovered from a man aged 18 to 35 who received the YFV17D yellow fever vaccine. The J gene is TRBJ1-3, the V gene TRBV6-5; D ambiguous. The sample consisted of CD4+ T cells sorted from PBMCs, taken 10 days after the yellow fever booster vaccination. The CDR3 DNA reads TGTGCCAGCAGTTACTCAGGACCAGGCCCTGGAAACACCATATATTTT. As protein: CASSYSGPGPGNTIYF.